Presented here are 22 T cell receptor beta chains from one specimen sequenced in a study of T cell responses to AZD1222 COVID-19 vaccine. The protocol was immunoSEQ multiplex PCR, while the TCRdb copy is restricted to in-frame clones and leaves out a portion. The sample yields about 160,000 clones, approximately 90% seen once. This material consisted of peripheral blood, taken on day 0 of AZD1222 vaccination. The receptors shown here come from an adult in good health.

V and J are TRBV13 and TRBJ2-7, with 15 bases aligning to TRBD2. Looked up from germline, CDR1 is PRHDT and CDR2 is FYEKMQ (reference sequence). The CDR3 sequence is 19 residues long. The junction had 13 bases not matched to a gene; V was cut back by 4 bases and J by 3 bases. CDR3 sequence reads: CASSSKGLAGGPVDYEQYF. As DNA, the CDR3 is TGTGCCAGCAGCTCCAAGGGACTAGCGGGGGGCCCAGTAGACTACGAGCAGTACTTC.

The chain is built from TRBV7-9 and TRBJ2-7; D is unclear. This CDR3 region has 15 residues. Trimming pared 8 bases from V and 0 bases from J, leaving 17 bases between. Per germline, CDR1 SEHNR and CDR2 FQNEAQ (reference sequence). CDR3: CASLSPGQISYEQYF. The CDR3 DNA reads TGTGCCAGCCTTTCACCAGGCCAAATCTCCTACGAGCAGTACTTC.

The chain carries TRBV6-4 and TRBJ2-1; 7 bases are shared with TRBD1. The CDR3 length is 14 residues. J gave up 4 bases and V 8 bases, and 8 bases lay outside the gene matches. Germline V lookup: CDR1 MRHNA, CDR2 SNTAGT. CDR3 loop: CASGGQTPYNEQFF. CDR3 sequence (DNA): TGTGCCAGCGGGGGACAGACTCCTTACAATGAGCAGTTCTTC.

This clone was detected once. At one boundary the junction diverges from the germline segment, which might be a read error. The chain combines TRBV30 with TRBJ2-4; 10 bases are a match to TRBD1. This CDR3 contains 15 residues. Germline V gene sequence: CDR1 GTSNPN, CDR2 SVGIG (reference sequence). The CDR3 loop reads CAGRGTGVIQNIQYF. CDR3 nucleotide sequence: TGTGCCGGGAGGGGGACAGGGGTTATTCAAAACATTCAGTACTTC.

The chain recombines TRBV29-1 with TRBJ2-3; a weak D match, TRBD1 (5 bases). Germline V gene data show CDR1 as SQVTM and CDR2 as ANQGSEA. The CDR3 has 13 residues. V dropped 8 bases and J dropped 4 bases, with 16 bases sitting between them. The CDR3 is CSLGASSPDTQYF. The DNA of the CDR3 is TGCAGCCTTGGGGCCAGTTCGCCAGATACGCAGTATTTT.

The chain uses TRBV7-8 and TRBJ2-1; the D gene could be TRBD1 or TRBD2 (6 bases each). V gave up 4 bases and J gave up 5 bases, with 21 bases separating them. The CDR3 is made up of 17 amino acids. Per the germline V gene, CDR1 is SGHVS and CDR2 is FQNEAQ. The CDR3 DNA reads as TGTGCCAGCAGCTCCCGAGGGGGGATCCGGAGCAACAATGAGCAGTTCTTC. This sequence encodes CASSSRGGIRSNNEQFF.

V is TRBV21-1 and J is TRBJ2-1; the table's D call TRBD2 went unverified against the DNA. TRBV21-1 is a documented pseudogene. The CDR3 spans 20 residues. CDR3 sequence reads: CASSPTYPPRFRSSYNEQFF. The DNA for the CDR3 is TGTGCCAGCAGCCCTACGTACCCGCCGAGGTTCCGGTCCTCCTACAATGAGCAGTTCTTC.

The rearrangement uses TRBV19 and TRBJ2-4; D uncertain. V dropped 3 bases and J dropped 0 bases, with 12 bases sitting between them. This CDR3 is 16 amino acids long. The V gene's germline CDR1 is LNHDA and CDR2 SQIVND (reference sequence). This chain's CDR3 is CASSIGVSLAKNIQYF. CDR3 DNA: TGTGCCAGTAGTATTGGTGTTTCCCTAGCCAAAAACATTCAGTACTTC.

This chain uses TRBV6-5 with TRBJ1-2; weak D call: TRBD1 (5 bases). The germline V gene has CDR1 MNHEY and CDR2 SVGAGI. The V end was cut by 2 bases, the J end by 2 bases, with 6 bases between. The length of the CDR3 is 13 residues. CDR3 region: CASSYGANYGYTF. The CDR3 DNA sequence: TGTGCCAGCAGTTACGGGGCCAACTATGGCTACACCTTC.

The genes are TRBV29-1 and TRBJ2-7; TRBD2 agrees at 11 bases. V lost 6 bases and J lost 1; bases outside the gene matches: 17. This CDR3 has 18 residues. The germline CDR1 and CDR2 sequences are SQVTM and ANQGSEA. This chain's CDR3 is CSVHQRLAGSSFSYEQYF. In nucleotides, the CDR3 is TGCAGCGTCCATCAAAGACTAGCGGGATCCTCCTTTTCCTACGAGCAGTACTTC.

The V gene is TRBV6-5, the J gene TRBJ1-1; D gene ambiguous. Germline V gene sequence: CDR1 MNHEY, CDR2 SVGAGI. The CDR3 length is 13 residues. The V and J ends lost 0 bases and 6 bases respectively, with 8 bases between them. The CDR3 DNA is TGTGCCAGCAGTTACTCGAGGGTATCTGAAGCTTTCTTT. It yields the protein CASSYSRVSEAFF.

DNA for the CDR3: TGTGCCAGCAGCGGAAATACCACTTGGGGGGTCAGCAATCAGCCCCAGCATTTT. This gives the protein CASSGNTTWGVSNQPQHF. The chain combines TRBV9 with TRBJ1-5; TRBD1 is a possible D gene (5 bases). The germline V and J ends were trimmed by 3 bases and 1 base, with 20 bases remaining between them. Germline values: CDR1 SGDLS, CDR2 YYNGEE. CDR3 length equals 18 residues.

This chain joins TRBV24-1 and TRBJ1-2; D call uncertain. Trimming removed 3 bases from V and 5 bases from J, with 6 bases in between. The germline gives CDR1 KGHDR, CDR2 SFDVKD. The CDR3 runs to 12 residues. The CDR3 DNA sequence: TGTGCCACCAGTGATGAGACATATGGCTACACCTTC. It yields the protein CATSDETYGYTF.

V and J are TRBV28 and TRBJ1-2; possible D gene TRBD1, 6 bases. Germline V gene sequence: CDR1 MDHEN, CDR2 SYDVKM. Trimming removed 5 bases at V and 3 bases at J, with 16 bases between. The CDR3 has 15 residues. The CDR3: CASSLPGTRDYGYTF. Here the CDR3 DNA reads TGTGCCAGCAGTCTCCCCGGGACAAGGGACTATGGCTACACCTTC.

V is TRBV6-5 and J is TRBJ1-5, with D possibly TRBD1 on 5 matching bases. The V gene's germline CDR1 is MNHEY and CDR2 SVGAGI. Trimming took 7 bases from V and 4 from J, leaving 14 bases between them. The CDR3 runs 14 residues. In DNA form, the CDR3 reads TGTGCCAGCACAAGGGACTCTTTTAATCAGCCCCAGCATTTT. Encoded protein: CASTRDSFNQPQHF.

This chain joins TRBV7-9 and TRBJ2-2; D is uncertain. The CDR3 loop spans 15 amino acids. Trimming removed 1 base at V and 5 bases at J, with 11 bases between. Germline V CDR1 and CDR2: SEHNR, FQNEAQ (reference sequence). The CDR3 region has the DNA TGTGCCAGCAGCTTAGTTCACATCTCTACCGGGGAGCTGTTTTTT. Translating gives CASSLVHISTGELFF.

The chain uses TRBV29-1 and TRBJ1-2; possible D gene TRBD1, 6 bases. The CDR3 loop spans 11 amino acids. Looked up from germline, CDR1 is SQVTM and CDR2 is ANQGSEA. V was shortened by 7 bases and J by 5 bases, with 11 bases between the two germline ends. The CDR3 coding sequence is TGCAGCGGGAGGACAGCGTATGGCTACACCTTC. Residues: CSGRTAYGYTF.

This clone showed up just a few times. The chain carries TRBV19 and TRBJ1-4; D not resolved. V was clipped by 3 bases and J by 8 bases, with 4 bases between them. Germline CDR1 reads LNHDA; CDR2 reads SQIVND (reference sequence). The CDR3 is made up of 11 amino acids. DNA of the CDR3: TGTGCCAGTAGTATGGGCGAAAAACTGTTTTTT. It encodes CASSMGEKLFF.

CDR3 nucleotides: TGTGCCAGCAGCTTGGACCCGACAGGGTCTGGAAACACCATATATTTT. Protein: CASSLDPTGSGNTIYF. This chain connects TRBV7-2 to TRBJ1-3, with TRBD1 matching 7 bases. V shed 3 bases and J 1 base; nucleotides not matched to a gene: 6. The CDR3 has 16 residues. The germline CDR1 and CDR2 sequences are SGHTA and FQGNSA.

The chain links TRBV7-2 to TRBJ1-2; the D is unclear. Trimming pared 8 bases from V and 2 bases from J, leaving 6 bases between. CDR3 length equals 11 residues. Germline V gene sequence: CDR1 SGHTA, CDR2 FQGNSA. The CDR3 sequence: CASGRNYGYTF. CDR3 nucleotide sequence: TGTGCCAGCGGTCGGAACTATGGCTACACCTTC.

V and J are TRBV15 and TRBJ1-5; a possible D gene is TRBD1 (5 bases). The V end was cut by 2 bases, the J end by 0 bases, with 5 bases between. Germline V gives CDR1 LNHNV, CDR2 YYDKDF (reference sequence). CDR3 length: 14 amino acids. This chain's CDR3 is CATSRQGSNQPQHF. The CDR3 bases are TGTGCCACCAGCAGACAGGGTAGCAATCAGCCCCAGCATTTT.

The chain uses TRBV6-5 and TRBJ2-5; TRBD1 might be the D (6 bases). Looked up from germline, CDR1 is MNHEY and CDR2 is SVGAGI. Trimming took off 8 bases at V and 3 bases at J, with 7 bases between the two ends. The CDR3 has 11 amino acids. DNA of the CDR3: TGTGCCAGCCAGGGGAAAGAGACCCAGTACTTC. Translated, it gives CASQGKETQYF.